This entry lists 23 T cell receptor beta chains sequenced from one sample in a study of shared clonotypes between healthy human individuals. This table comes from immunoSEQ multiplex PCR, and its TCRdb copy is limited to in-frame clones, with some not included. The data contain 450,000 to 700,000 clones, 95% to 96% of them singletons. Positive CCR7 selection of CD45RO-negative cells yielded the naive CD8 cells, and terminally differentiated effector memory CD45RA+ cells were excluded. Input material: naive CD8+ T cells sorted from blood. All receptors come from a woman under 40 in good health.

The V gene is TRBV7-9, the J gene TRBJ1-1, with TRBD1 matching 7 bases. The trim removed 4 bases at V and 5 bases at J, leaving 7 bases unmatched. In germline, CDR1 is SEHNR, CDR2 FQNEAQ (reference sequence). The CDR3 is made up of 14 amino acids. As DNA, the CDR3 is TGTGCCAGCAGCTCCCTTACAGGGGTAACTGAAGCTTTCTTT. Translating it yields CASSSLTGVTEAFF. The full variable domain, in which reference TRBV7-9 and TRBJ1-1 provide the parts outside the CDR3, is DTGVSQNPRHKITKRGQNVTFRCDPISEHNRLYWYRQTLGQGPEFLTYFQNEAQLEKSRLLSDRFSAERPKGSFSTLEIQRTEQGDSAMYLCASSSLTGVTEAFFGQGTRLTVV.

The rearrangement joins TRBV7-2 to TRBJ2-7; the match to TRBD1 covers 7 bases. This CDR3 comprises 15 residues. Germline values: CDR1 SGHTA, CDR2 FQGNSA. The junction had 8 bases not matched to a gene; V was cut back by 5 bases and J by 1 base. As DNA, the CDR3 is TGTGCCAGCAGCCAGACTGGGACAGTGTCCTACGAGCAGTACTTC. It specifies CASSQTGTVSYEQYF.

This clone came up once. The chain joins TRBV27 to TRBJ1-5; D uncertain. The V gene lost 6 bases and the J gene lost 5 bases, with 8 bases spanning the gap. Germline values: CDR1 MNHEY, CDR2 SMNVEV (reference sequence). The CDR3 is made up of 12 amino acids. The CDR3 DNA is TGTGCCAGCAGATCCGGGTATCAGCCCCAGCATTTT. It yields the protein CASRSGYQPQHF.

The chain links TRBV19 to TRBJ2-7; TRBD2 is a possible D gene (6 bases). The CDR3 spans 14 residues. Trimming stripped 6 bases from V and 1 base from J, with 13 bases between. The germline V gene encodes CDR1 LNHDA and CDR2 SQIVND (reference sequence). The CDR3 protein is CASSTGTPSYEQYF. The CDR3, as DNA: TGTGCCAGTAGCACCGGGACTCCGTCCTACGAGCAGTACTTC.

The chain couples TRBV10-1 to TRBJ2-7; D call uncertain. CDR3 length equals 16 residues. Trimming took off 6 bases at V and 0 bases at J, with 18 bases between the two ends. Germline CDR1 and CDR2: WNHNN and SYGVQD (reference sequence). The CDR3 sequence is CASSSGPRTSSYEQYF. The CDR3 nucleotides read TGCGCCAGCAGCTCTGGACCCAGGACGAGCTCCTACGAGCAGTACTTC.

This CDR3 is CASRISGSADTQYF. CDR3 coding DNA: TGTGCCAGCAGGATTAGCGGGAGCGCGGATACGCAGTATTTT. The chain employs TRBV27 and TRBJ2-3; 9 bases line up with TRBD2. CDR1 is MNHEY and CDR2 is SMNVEV in the germline V gene (reference sequence). V lost 6 bases, J lost 6 bases, and 7 bases stayed unmatched. The CDR3 is 14 residues long.

The CDR3 DNA sequence: TGCGCCAGCAGAAGGCGGGAGGGCCCTAACACAGATACGCAGTATTTT. It codes for CASRRREGPNTDTQYF. This rearrangement joins TRBV4-1 to TRBJ2-3, with TRBD2 matching over 9 bases. V shed 6 bases and J 2 bases; nucleotides not matched to a gene: 9. This CDR3 spans 16 amino acids. Germline lookup yields CDR1 MGHRA and CDR2 YSYEKL.

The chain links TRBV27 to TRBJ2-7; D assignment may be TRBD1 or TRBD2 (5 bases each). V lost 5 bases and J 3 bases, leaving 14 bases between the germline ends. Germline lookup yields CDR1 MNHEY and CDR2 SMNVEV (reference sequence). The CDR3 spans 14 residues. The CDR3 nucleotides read TGTGCCAGCAGTCCGGGACGCGTCTACTACGAGCAGTACTTC. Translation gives CASSPGRVYYEQYF.

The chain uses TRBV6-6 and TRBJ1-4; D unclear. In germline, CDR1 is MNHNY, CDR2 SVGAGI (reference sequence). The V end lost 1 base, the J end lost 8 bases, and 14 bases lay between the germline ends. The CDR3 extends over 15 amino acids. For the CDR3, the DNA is TGTGCCAGCAGTTACTTTAAGAGGGTTGAGGAAAAACTGTTTTTT. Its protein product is CASSYFKRVEEKLFF.

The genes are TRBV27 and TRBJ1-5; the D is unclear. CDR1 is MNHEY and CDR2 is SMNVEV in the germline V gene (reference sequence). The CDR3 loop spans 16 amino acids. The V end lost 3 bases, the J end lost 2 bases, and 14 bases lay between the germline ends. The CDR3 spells CASSLGSSGGNQPQHF. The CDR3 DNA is TGTGCCAGCAGTTTGGGATCATCAGGAGGCAATCAGCCCCAGCATTTT.

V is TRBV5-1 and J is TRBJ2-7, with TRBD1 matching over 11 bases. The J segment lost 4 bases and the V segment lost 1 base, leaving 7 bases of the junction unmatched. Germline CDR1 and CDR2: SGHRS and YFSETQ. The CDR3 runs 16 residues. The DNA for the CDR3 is TGCGCCAGCAGCTTGAGGGACAGGGGGTTAGGGTACGAGCAGTACTTC. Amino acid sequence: CASSLRDRGLGYEQYF.

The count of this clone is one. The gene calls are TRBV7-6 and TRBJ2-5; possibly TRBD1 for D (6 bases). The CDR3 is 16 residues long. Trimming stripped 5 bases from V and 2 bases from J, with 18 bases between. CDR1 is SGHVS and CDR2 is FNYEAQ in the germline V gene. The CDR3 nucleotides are TGTGCCAGCAGCCCATACCTCCGGACAGTACAAGAGACCCAGTACTTC. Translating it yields CASSPYLRTVQETQYF. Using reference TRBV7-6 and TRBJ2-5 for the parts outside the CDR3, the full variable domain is GAGVSQSPRYKVTKRGQDVALRCDPISGHVSLYWYRQALGQGPEFLTYFNYEAQQDKSGLPNDRFSAERPEGSISTLTIQRTEQRDSAMYRCASSPYLRTVQETQYFGPGTRLLVL.

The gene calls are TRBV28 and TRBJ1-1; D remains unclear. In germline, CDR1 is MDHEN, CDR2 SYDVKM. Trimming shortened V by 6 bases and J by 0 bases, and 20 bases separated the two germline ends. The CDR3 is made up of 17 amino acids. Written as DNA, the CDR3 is TGTGCCAGCAGGGGGTGGGGTGGGGAACAGCTGAACACTGAAGCTTTCTTT. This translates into CASRGWGGEQLNTEAFF.

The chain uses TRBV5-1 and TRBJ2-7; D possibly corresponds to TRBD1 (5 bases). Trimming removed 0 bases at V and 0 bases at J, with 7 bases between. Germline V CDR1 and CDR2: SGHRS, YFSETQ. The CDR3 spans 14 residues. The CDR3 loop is CASSLVDSSYEQYF. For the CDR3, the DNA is TGCGCCAGCAGCTTGGTCGACAGCTCCTACGAGCAGTACTTC.

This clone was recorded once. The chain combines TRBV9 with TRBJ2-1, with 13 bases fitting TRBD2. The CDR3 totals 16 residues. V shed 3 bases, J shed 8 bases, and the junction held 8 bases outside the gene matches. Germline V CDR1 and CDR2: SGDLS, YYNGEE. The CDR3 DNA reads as TGTGCCAGCAGCGGGACTGGGACTAGCGGGACTTATGAGCAGTTCTTC. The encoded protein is CASSGTGTSGTYEQFF.

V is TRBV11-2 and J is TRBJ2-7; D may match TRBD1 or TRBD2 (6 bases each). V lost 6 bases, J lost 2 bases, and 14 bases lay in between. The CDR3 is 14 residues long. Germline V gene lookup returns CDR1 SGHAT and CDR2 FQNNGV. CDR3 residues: CASRRTGATYEQYF. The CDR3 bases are TGTGCCAGCAGGCGAACGGGGGCAACCTACGAGCAGTACTTC. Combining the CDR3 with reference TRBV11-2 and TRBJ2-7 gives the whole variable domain EAGVAQSPRYKIIEKRQSVAFWCNPISGHATLYWYQQILGQGPKLLIQFQNNGVVDDSQLPKDRFSAERLKGVDSTLKIQPAKLEDSAVYLCASRRTGATYEQYFGPGTRLTVT.

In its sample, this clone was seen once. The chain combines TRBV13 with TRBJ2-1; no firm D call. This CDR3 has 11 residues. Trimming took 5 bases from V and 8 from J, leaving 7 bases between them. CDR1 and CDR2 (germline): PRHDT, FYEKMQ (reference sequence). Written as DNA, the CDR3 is TGTGCCAGCAGCCCTCTGGATGAGCAGTTCTTC. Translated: CASSPLDEQFF.

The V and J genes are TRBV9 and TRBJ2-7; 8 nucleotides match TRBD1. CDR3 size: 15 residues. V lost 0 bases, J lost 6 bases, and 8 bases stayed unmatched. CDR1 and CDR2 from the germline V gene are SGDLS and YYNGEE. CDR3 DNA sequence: TGTGCCAGCAGCGTAGGAGGGACAGGACAGACCGAGCAGTACTTC. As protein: CASSVGGTGQTEQYF.

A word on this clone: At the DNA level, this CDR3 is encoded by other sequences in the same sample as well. The CDR3, as DNA: TGTGCCAGCAGTGAAGTGGGCTCCTACGAGCAGTACTTC. It codes for CASSEVGSYEQYF. The V call is TRBV2, the J call TRBJ2-7; D is ambiguous. V was trimmed by 1 base and J by 0 bases, leaving 4 bases between them. Germline V gives CDR1 SNHLY, CDR2 FYNNEI. The CDR3 has 13 amino acids. The whole variable domain, remainder taken from reference TRBV2 and TRBJ2-7, is EPEVTQTPSHQVTQMGQEVILRCVPISNHLYFYWYRQILGQKVEFLVSFYNNEISEKSEIFDDQFSVERPDGSNFTLKIRSTKLEDSAMYFCASSEVGSYEQYFGPGTRLTVT.

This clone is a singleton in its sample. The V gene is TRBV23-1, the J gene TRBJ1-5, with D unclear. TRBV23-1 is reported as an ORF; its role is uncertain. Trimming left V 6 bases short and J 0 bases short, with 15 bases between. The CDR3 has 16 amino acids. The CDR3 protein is CASSPSPGDSNQPQHF. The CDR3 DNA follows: TGCGCCAGCAGCCCCTCACCAGGAGATAGCAATCAGCCCCAGCATTTT.

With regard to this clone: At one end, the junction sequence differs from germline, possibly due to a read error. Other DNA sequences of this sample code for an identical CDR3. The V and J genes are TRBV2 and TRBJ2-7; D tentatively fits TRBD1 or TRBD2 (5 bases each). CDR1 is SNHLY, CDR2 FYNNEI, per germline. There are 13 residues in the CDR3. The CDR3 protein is CASSEGQGSEQYF. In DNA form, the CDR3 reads TGTGCCAGTAGTGAGGGGCAGGGTTCCGAGCAGTACTTC.

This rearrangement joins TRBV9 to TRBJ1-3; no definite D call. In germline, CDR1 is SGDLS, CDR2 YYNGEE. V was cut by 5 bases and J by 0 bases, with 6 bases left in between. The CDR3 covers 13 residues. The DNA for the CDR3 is TGTGCCAGCAGGGAGTTCTCTGGAAACACCATATATTTT. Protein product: CASREFSGNTIYF. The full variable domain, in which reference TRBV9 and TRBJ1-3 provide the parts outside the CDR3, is DSGVTQTPKHLITATGQRVTLRCSPRSGDLSVYWYQQSLDQGLQFLIQYYNGEERAKGNILERFSAQQFPDLHSELNLSSLELGDSALYFCASREFSGNTIYFGEGSWLTVV.

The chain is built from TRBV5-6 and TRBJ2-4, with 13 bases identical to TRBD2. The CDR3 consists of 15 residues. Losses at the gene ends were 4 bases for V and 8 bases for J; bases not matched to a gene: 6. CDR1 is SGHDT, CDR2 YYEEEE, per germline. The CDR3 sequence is CASSGGLAGLDIQYF. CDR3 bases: TGTGCCAGCAGCGGGGGACTAGCGGGATTGGACATTCAGTACTTC.